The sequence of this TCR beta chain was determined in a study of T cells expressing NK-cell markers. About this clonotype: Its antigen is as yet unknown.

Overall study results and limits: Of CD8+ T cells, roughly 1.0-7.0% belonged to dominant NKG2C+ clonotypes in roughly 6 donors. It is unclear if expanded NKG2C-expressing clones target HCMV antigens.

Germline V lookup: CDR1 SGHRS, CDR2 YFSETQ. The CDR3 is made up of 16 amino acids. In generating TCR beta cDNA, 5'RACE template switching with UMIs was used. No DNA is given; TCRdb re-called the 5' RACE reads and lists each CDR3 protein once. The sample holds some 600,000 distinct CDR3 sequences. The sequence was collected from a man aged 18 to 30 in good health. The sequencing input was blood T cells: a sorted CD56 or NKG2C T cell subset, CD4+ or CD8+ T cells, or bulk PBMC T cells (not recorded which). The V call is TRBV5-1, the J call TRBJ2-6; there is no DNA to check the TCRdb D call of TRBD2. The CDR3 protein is CASSSGSRSGANVLTF. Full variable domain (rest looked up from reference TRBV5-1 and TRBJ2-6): KAGVTQTPRYLIKTRGQQVTLSCSPISGHRSVSWYQQTPGQGLQFLFEYFSETQRNKGNFPGRFSGRQFSNSRSEMNVSTLELGDSALYLCASSSGSRSGANVLTFGAGSRLTVL.